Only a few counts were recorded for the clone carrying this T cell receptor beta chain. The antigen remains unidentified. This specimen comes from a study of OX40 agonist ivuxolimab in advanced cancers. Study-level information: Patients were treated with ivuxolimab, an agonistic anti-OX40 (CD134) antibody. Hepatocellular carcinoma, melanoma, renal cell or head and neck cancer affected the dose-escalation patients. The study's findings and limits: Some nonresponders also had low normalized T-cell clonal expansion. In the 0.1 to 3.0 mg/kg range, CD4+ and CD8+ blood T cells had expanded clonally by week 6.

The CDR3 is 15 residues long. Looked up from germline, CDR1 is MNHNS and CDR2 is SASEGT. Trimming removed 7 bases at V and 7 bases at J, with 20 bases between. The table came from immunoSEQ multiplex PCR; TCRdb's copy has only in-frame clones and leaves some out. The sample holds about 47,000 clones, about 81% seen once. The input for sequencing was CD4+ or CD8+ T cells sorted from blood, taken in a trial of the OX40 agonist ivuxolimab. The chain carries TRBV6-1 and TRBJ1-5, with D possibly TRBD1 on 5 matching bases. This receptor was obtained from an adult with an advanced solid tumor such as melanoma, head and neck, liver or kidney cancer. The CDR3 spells CASTLFGHSLQPQHF. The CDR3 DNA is TGTGCCAGCACTCTTTTTGGACATTCTTTACAGCCCCAGCATTTT.